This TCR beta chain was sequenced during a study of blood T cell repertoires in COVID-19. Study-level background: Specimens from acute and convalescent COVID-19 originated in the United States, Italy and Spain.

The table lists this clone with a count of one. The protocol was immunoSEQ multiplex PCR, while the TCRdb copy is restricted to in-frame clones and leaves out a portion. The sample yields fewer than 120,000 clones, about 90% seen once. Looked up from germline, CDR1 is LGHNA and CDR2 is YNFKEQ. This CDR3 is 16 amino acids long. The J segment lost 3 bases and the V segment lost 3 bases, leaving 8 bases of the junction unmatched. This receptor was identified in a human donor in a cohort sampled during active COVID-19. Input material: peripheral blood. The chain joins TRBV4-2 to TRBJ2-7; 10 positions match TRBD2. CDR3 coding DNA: TGTGCCAGCAGCCAGGGCCCTAGCGGGAGTATCTACGAGCAGTACTTC. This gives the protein CASSQGPSGSIYEQYF.